The subject of this entry is one T cell receptor beta chain. The antigen remains unidentified. This entry is derived from a study of cytomegalovirus exposure and HLA in healthy donors. Study outcomes and limitations: Clonal expansion, a later analysis showed, was greater in HLA-associated TCR beta chains than in equally common others.

PCR used 60 Vbeta primers and 13 Jbeta primers. Repertoires were generated with immunoSEQ multiplex PCR, while TCRdb's copy carries only in-frame clones and drops some. The sample has more than 95,000 clones, approximately 80% seen once; the top ten hold around 4.9%. The CDR3 totals 13 residues. Material for sequencing was PBMCs. This receptor was identified in a man aged 50 to 59 in good health and CMV-seropositive. The rearrangement links TRBV21-1 to TRBJ1-2. TRBV21-1 is a pseudogene. CDR3: CALDRRGADGYTF. CDR3 nucleotide sequence: TGTGCCCTCGACCGACGGGGGGCAGATGGCTACACCTTC.